This T cell receptor (beta chain) was captured in a study of chemoradiotherapy in HPV16-positive cancers. The germline V and J ends were trimmed by 1 base and 0 bases, with 3 bases remaining between them. This CDR3 has 13 amino acids. Germline CDR1 and CDR2: SGHDN and FVKESK. Sequencing was performed with immunoSEQ multiplex PCR; in TCRdb, only in-frame clones are kept and a portion is missing. Among about 5,600 clones, 65% to 90% were seen once, and the ten largest hold over 9%. This clonotype was obtained from a human donor with HPV-associated anogenital cancer. This specimen consisted of tumor tissue, obtained from a patient who underwent chemoradiotherapy. This chain links TRBV14 with TRBJ1-1; D is uncertain. CDR3 in amino acids: CASSQVLNTEAFF. CDR3 sequence (DNA): TGTGCCAGCAGCCAAGTCTTGAACACTGAAGCTTTCTTT. Full variable domain (rest looked up from reference TRBV14 and TRBJ1-1): EAGVTQFPSHSVIEKGQTVTLRCDPISGHDNLYWYRRVMGKEIKFLLHFVKESKQDESGMPNNRFLAERTGGTYSTLKVQPAELEDSGVYFCASSQVLNTEAFFGQGTRLTVV.